Following are 25 T cell receptor beta chains from one sample sequenced in a study of blood T cell repertoires in COVID-19 (dated by TCRdb to between 2020 and 2021). Libraries were built with the immunoSEQ multiplex PCR assay. TCRdb provides this immuneACCESS table in a form limited to in-frame rearrangements. Some clones are lacking; in checked studies, under half of them reflect an unresolved V gene, and why the rest are absent is not known. For this sample there are 150,000 to 200,000 clones; about 84% appear just once. Approximately 7.1% of the sample is taken by the ten largest. The sequenced material came from peripheral blood. These receptors were collected from a human donor in a cohort sampled during active COVID-19.

This chain connects TRBV19 to TRBJ2-7; D ambiguous. Germline CDR1 is LNHDA and CDR2 is SQIVND (reference sequence). V lost 1 base and J 6 bases, leaving 16 bases between the germline ends. The CDR3 consists of 15 residues. CDR3 coding DNA: TGTGCCAGTAGTATAGGTGCGGATCGGGTGGGCGAGCAGTACTTC. Protein sequence: CASSIGADRVGEQYF.

The chain employs TRBV18 and TRBJ1-1; 8 nucleotides line up with TRBD1. After removal of 4 bases from V and 3 bases from J, the junction contained 10 bases not matched to a gene. The CDR3 spans 16 residues. CDR1 and CDR2 from the germline V gene are KGHSH and LQKENI. CDR3 DNA sequence: TGTGCCAGCTCACAAAGACAGGGGAGGAAATACACTGAAGCTTTCTTT. It specifies CASSQRQGRKYTEAFF.

This clone was picked up one time. The V gene is TRBV15, the J gene TRBJ1-5; weak D call: TRBD1 (5 bases). This CDR3 has 14 residues. Germline V gene lookup returns CDR1 LNHNV and CDR2 YYDKDF (reference sequence). Trimming removed 1 base from V and 7 bases from J, with 11 bases in between. For the CDR3, the DNA is TGTGCCACCAGCAGAGGGCAGGGTTTGCAGCCCCAGCATTTT. This translates into CATSRGQGLQPQHF.

V is TRBV13 and J is TRBJ1-1, with D unclear. CDR1 is PRHDT and CDR2 is FYEKMQ in the germline V gene (reference sequence). The CDR3 is 14 residues long. V lost 5 bases to trimming and J lost 3 bases, with 13 bases between them. CDR3 DNA sequence: TGTGCCAGCAGCCCCAGACATTCCGACACTGAAGCTTTCTTT. Translated, it gives CASSPRHSDTEAFF.

The V and J genes are TRBV9 and TRBJ2-1; the match to TRBD2 covers 11 bases. CDR3 length: 15 residues. In germline, CDR1 is SGDLS, CDR2 YYNGEE. Germline trimming cut 3 bases from V and 7 bases from J; bases unmatched to any gene: 6. This CDR3 reads CASSGTSGGGNEQFF. CDR3 DNA: TGTGCCAGCAGCGGAACTAGCGGGGGTGGGAATGAGCAGTTCTTC.

The gene calls are TRBV23-1 and TRBJ2-3; D possibly corresponds to TRBD2 (5 bases). TRBV23-1 is noted as an ORF with a role that remains uncertain. V dropped 3 bases and J dropped 4 bases, with 17 bases sitting between them. This CDR3 comprises 16 residues. CDR3 nucleotide sequence: TGCGCCAGCAGTCACTGCGGGCACTTAGTCTCAGATACGCAGTATTTT. This codes for CASSHCGHLVSDTQYF.

The chain recombines TRBV3-1 (or the pseudogene TRBV3-2) with TRBJ2-7; maybe TRBD2 (5 bases). The germline V gene has CDR1 LGHDT and CDR2 YNNKEL (reference sequence). This CDR3 has 13 residues. V gave up 1 base and J gave up 2 bases, with 6 bases separating them. CDR3 sequence (DNA): TGTGCCAGCAGCCAAGCCGGGACCTACGAGCAGTACTTC. It is translated as CASSQAGTYEQYF.

The J gene is TRBJ2-7, the V gene TRBV29-1, with a tentative D call TRBD2 (6 bases). V was pared by 1 base and J by 2 bases, with 12 bases between. The CDR3 has 14 residues. Germline lookup yields CDR1 SQVTM and CDR2 ANQGSEA. This chain's CDR3 is CSVEVRGETYEQYF. The CDR3, as DNA: TGCAGCGTTGAAGTGCGGGGCGAAACCTACGAGCAGTACTTC.

The CDR3, as DNA: TGCAGCGTTGACGGGGTCGGGTTGGGCACTGAAGCTTTCTTT. It codes for CSVDGVGLGTEAFF. The J gene is TRBJ1-1, the V gene TRBV29-1; D uncertain. Deletions cut 3 bases from V and 4 bases from J, with 15 bases between. This CDR3 region has 14 residues. Germline CDR1 reads SQVTM; CDR2 reads ANQGSEA.

The chain is built from TRBV19 and TRBJ1-5; 7 nucleotides agree with TRBD1. This CDR3 has 16 residues. The V gene's germline CDR1 is LNHDA and CDR2 SQIVND (reference sequence). Trimming at V came to 7 bases and at J to 6 bases, leaving 15 bases not matched to a gene. As DNA, the CDR3 is TGTGCCAGTACCGATGTACAGGGGCAGGGTCGTCAGCCCCAGCATTTT. Its translation is CASTDVQGQGRQPQHF.

This clone was observed once. The genes are TRBV12-3 or TRBV12-4 and TRBJ1-5; D may be TRBD1 (6 bases). Trimming stripped 6 bases from V and 0 bases from J, with 6 bases between. The CDR3 is made up of 13 amino acids. Here the CDR3 DNA reads TGTGCCAGCAGGGACAGTAGCAATCAGCCCCAGCATTTT. Encoded protein: CASRDSSNQPQHF.

The rearrangement uses TRBV3-1 (or the pseudogene TRBV3-2) and TRBJ1-1; a possible D gene is TRBD1 (5 bases). Germline V gene lookup returns CDR1 LGHDT and CDR2 YNNKEL (reference sequence). The CDR3 is 13 amino acids. The V gene lost 4 bases and the J gene lost 6 bases, with 12 bases spanning the gap. The CDR3 nucleotides are TGTGCCAGCAGCCGATTTCGGGGGGCTGAAGCTTTCTTT. Amino acid sequence: CASSRFRGAEAFF.

The chain links TRBV3-1 (or the pseudogene TRBV3-2) to TRBJ1-1; D not certain. This CDR3 comprises 14 residues. Germline V gene lookup returns CDR1 LGHDT and CDR2 YNNKEL (reference sequence). Trimming took 1 base from V and 2 from J, leaving 8 bases between them. CDR3: CASSQAVANTEAFF. CDR3 DNA sequence: TGTGCCAGCAGCCAAGCGGTAGCCAACACTGAAGCTTTCTTT.

Comments on this clone: Other DNA sequences in this sample translate to the same CDR3. This chain joins TRBV5-1 and TRBJ1-2; tentative D call: TRBD1 (5 bases). The CDR3 sequence is 14 residues long. The V gene lost 0 bases and the J gene lost 5 bases, with 11 bases spanning the gap. Germline CDR1 is SGHRS and CDR2 is YFSETQ. The CDR3 nucleotides are TGCGCCAGCAGCTTGGGGCAGGGAGGTTATGGCTACACCTTC. Translated, it gives CASSLGQGGYGYTF.

The chain recombines TRBV13 with TRBJ2-2, with D hard to call. This CDR3 region has 16 residues. Germline V CDR1 and CDR2: PRHDT, FYEKMQ (reference sequence). The ends were cut back, 4 bases at V and 2 bases at J, with 14 bases in the middle. The CDR3 DNA is TGTGCCAGCAGCTGGGTTTCGGCGGTAAACACCGGGGAGCTGTTTTTT. It translates to CASSWVSAVNTGELFF.

The gene calls are TRBV6-5 and TRBJ2-7; D might be TRBD2 (7 bases). V shed 6 bases and J shed 5 bases, with 11 bases lying between them. Germline V gives CDR1 MNHEY, CDR2 SVGAGI. The CDR3 has 12 amino acids. CDR3 sequence reads: CASRGGGHEQYF. Here the CDR3 DNA reads TGTGCCAGCAGGGGAGGGGGACACGAGCAGTACTTC.

The gene calls are TRBV5-1 and TRBJ2-7; unclear D gene. This CDR3 has 12 residues. V was trimmed by 5 bases and J by 2 bases, leaving 8 bases between them. Germline V gene lookup returns CDR1 SGHRS and CDR2 YFSETQ. The chain's CDR3 is CASRQYAYEQYF. CDR3 in DNA: TGCGCCAGCAGACAGTACGCCTACGAGCAGTACTTC.

J is TRBJ2-7 and V is TRBV15; maybe TRBD1 (6 bases). Looked up from germline, CDR1 is LNHNV and CDR2 is YYDKDF (reference sequence). The germline V and J ends were trimmed by 0 bases and 5 bases, with 14 bases remaining between them. This CDR3 spans 15 amino acids. CDR3 bases: TGTGCCACCAGCAGAGATAGTCAGGGGCACAACGAGCAGTACTTC. Residues: CATSRDSQGHNEQYF.

This clone has only a few counts. The junction and the germline gene differ at one end; a read error may be behind it. This chain links TRBV2 with TRBJ2-1, with D unresolved. The CDR3 has 11 amino acids. Germline assignment: CDR1 SNHLY and CDR2 FYNNEI. CDR3 DNA: TGTGCCAGCAGTTGGTCCTACGGTGGAGTCTTC. Amino acids: CASSWSYGGVF.

CDR3 amino acids: CASSADRAGQPQHF. The CDR3 region has the DNA TGTGCCAGCAGTGCCGACAGGGCAGGGCAGCCCCAGCATTTT. V gene TRBV2 combines with J gene TRBJ1-5; 7 nucleotides match TRBD1. With 4 bases clipped from V and 7 bases from J, the junction kept 7 bases outside the gene matches. This CDR3 region has 14 residues. Germline lookup yields CDR1 SNHLY and CDR2 FYNNEI.

The rearrangement joins TRBV12-3 or TRBV12-4 to TRBJ1-2, with D maybe TRBD1 (6 bases). CDR3 length: 13 residues. Trimming left V 3 bases short and J 5 bases short, with 10 bases between. The CDR3 coding sequence is TGTGCCAGCAGTTTGTCAGGGGCTTATGGCTACACCTTC. It codes for CASSLSGAYGYTF.

The chain recombines TRBV25-1 with TRBJ1-6; TRBD1 aligns across 7 bases. The length of the CDR3 is 16 residues. Germline CDR1 is MGHDK and CDR2 is SYGVNS. V shed 4 bases and J 8 bases; nucleotides not matched to a gene: 11. CDR3 sequence reads: CASSAPGTATYSPLHF. CDR3 DNA sequence: TGTGCCAGCAGTGCCCCCGGGACAGCGACTTATTCACCCCTCCACTTT.

J is TRBJ2-1 and V is TRBV11-2, with 7 bases that match TRBD2. The germline gives CDR1 SGHAT, CDR2 FQNNGV. CDR3 length: 16 amino acids. The V and J ends lost 4 bases and 0 bases, in that order; junction bases with no gene match: 6. CDR3 in amino acids: CASSSLRGSSYNEQFF. In nucleotides, the CDR3 is TGTGCCAGCAGCTCGCTGCGGGGGAGCTCCTACAATGAGCAGTTCTTC.

A word on this clone: This sample also contains other DNA sequences that code for the same CDR3. This rearrangement joins TRBV7-9 to TRBJ2-7; 8 bases match TRBD1. The CDR3 loop spans 14 amino acids. V lost 5 bases and J lost 1; bases outside the gene matches: 4. Germline V gives CDR1 SEHNR, CDR2 FQNEAQ (reference sequence). The CDR3 region is CASSPRTGSYEQYF. In nucleotides, the CDR3 is TGTGCCAGCAGCCCCAGGACAGGGTCCTACGAGCAGTACTTC. The full variable domain, in which reference TRBV7-9 and TRBJ2-7 provide the parts outside the CDR3, is DTGVSQNPRHKITKRGQNVTFRCDPISEHNRLYWYRQTLGQGPEFLTYFQNEAQLEKSRLLSDRFSAERPKGSFSTLEIQRTEQGDSAMYLCASSPRTGSYEQYFGPGTRLTVT.

This clone has just one count. The chain links TRBV7-9 to TRBJ1-1; unclear D gene. This CDR3 spans 13 amino acids. V gave up 4 bases and J gave up 7 bases, with 13 bases separating them. Looked up from germline, CDR1 is SEHNR and CDR2 is FQNEAQ (reference sequence). This chain's CDR3 is CASSSQEGREAFF. In DNA form, the CDR3 reads TGTGCCAGCAGCTCCCAAGAGGGCCGTGAAGCTTTCTTT. Together with reference TRBV7-9 and TRBJ1-1, the CDR3 gives the full variable domain: DTGVSQNPRHKITKRGQNVTFRCDPISEHNRLYWYRQTLGQGPEFLTYFQNEAQLEKSRLLSDRFSAERPKGSFSTLEIQRTEQGDSAMYLCASSSQEGREAFFGQGTRLTVV.